These 30 T cell receptor beta chains originate from one sample sequenced in a study of blood T cell repertoires in COVID-19 (dated by TCRdb to the early 2020s). The library was obtained by the immunoSEQ multiplex PCR assay. This is the immuneACCESS table as TCRdb keeps it, with only in-frame sequences that have V and J called. A part of the clones is gone; compared with another copy, unresolved V genes explain less than half, and the rest is unexplained. A total of over 60,000 clones appear in this sample, 84% of them only once. The ten largest make up 10% to 15% of the sample. The sample comprised peripheral blood. The receptors derive from a man aged 45 to 65 with COVID-19, enrolled during active disease.

This clone was found a few times. In DNA, the CDR3 is TGTGCCAGCAGCTCGACGGGGGACACCGGGGAGCTGTTTTTT. This gives the protein CASSSTGDTGELFF. This chain links TRBV7-3 with TRBJ2-2; the D gene is possibly TRBD2 (6 bases). This CDR3 is built from 14 residues. Trimming took 4 bases from V and 3 from J, leaving 9 bases between them. Germline loops: CDR1 SGHTA, CDR2 FQGTGA.

The CDR3 DNA is TGCGCCAGCAGCCCAGGGACAGGGAGAAACACTGAAGCTTTCTTT. Protein: CASSPGTGRNTEAFF. The chain uses TRBV5-1 and TRBJ1-1; TRBD1 aligns across 9 bases. The trim removed 4 bases at V and 2 bases at J, leaving 6 bases unmatched. Germline V gene lookup returns CDR1 SGHRS and CDR2 YFSETQ. The CDR3 is 15 residues long. Drawing the rest from reference TRBV5-1 and TRBJ1-1, the complete variable domain is KAGVTQTPRYLIKTRGQQVTLSCSPISGHRSVSWYQQTPGQGLQFLFEYFSETQRNKGNFPGRFSGRQFSNSRSEMNVSTLELGDSALYLCASSPGTGRNTEAFFGQGTRLTVV.

The chain has TRBV6-5 and TRBJ2-2; TRBD1 is a possible D gene (5 bases). This CDR3 spans 15 amino acids. Looked up from germline, CDR1 is MNHEY and CDR2 is SVGAGI. The V and J ends lost 5 bases and 0 bases respectively, with 10 bases between them. CDR3 sequence (DNA): TGTGCCAGCAGTCAGAGACAGACGAACACCGGGGAGCTGTTTTTT. It is translated as CASSQRQTNTGELFF.

The J gene is TRBJ2-2, the V gene TRBV11-2, with TRBD2 matching over 11 bases. CDR1 is SGHAT, CDR2 FQNNGV, per germline. Trimming removed 1 base from V and 6 bases from J; junction bases left unmatched: 13. This CDR3 region has 19 residues. The CDR3 sequence is CASSLGRWLAGGNSGELFF. CDR3 DNA: TGTGCCAGCAGCTTAGGCCGGTGGCTAGCGGGGGGCAACTCCGGGGAGCTGTTTTTT.

The sample holds one count of this clone. This chain's CDR3 is CASSVTSGGALVETQYF. The CDR3 DNA follows: TGTGCCAGCAGCGTAACTAGCGGGGGGGCCCTCGTAGAGACCCAGTACTTC. V usage is TRBV9 and J usage is TRBJ2-5, with 13 bases that match TRBD2. Germline CDR1 SGDLS, CDR2 YYNGEE. J gave up 4 bases and V 1 base, and 7 bases lay outside the gene matches. The CDR3 consists of 17 residues.

The gene calls are TRBV4-3 and TRBJ1-3; TRBD1 might be the D (6 bases). Germline V CDR1 and CDR2: LGHNA, YSLEER. V lost 0 bases and J lost 11, with 23 bases in between. The CDR3 has 17 amino acids. The CDR3 bases are TGCGCCAGCAGCCAAGATTTGTGGGACATCATTCCCCTATCCATATATTTT. As protein: CASSQDLWDIIPLSIYF.

The J gene is TRBJ2-7, the V gene TRBV5-1; possible D gene TRBD1, 5 bases. Trimming removed 0 bases at V and 6 bases at J, with 13 bases between. The CDR3 runs to 14 residues. From germline, CDR1 is SGHRS and CDR2 YFSETQ. CDR3: CASSLGQGRTEQYF. DNA of the CDR3: TGCGCCAGCAGCTTGGGGCAGGGAAGAACCGAGCAGTACTTC.

This chain uses TRBV12-3 or TRBV12-4 with TRBJ1-5, with TRBD1 as a possible D gene (6 bases). V lost 5 bases and J lost 5, with 10 bases in between. The CDR3 loop spans 13 amino acids. CDR3 nucleotide sequence: TGTGCCAGCAGTGTCAACAGGGATCAGCCCCAGCATTTT. Translating gives CASSVNRDQPQHF.

J is TRBJ1-3 and V is TRBV2, with D maybe TRBD1 (6 bases). CDR3 length: 20 residues. V was pared by 6 bases and J by 0 bases, with 27 bases between. Germline lookup yields CDR1 SNHLY and CDR2 FYNNEI. The CDR3 sequence is CASRTNLPVLGGDSGNTIYF. The CDR3 nucleotides read TGTGCCAGCAGGACCAACCTCCCAGTGTTAGGGGGTGACTCTGGAAACACCATATATTTT. Full variable domain (rest looked up from reference TRBV2 and TRBJ1-3): EPEVTQTPSHQVTQMGQEVILRCVPISNHLYFYWYRQILGQKVEFLVSFYNNEISEKSEIFDDQFSVERPDGSNFTLKIRSTKLEDSAMYFCASRTNLPVLGGDSGNTIYFGEGSWLTVV.

The DNA for the CDR3 is TGTGCCAGCAGTCGTCTTAGCTCCTATAATTCACCCCTCCACTTT. Translating gives CASSRLSSYNSPLHF. This chain uses TRBV6-6 with TRBJ1-6; D is uncertain. CDR1 is MNHNY and CDR2 is SVGAGI in the germline V gene (reference sequence). CDR3 length equals 15 residues. The V end lost 5 bases, the J end lost 0 bases, and 8 bases lay between the germline ends.

The chain has TRBV5-5 and TRBJ1-2; tentatively, D is TRBD1 (5 bases). CDR3 length: 14 amino acids. Trimming pared 3 bases from V and 7 bases from J, leaving 16 bases between. The germline V gene has CDR1 SGHKS and CDR2 YYEKEE (reference sequence). The CDR3 sequence: CASSSPRGAGGYTF. As DNA, the CDR3 is TGTGCCAGCAGCTCCCCTCGCGGGGCTGGTGGCTACACCTTC.

The chain recombines TRBV29-1 with TRBJ2-5; tentatively, D is TRBD1 (7 bases). Germline lookup yields CDR1 SQVTM and CDR2 ANQGSEA. V was shortened by 3 bases and J by 3 bases, with 11 bases between the two germline ends. The CDR3 length is 13 residues. The CDR3 DNA reads TGCAGCGTTGAGGTCAGGGGGGAAGAGACCCAGTACTTC. Translated, it gives CSVEVRGEETQYF.

V usage is TRBV4-3 and J usage is TRBJ1-1; possibly TRBD1 for D (6 bases). Per the germline V gene, CDR1 is LGHNA and CDR2 is YSLEER. The CDR3 sequence is 14 residues long. Trimming stripped 2 bases from V and 8 bases from J, with 15 bases between. The CDR3 is CASSQYPGTTEAFF. The CDR3 DNA reads as TGCGCCAGCAGCCAATACCCCGGGACAACCGAAGCTTTCTTT.

This chain connects TRBV27 to TRBJ1-2; TRBD1 aligns across 8 bases. This CDR3 spans 16 amino acids. With 10 bases clipped from V and 0 bases from J, the junction kept 13 bases outside the gene matches. The V gene's germline CDR1 is MNHEY and CDR2 SMNVEV (reference sequence). The DNA for the CDR3 is TGTGCCAACCGTCCCATGGAGGGACAGGCTAACTATGGCTACACCTTC. Amino acids: CANRPMEGQANYGYTF.

The chain is built from TRBV7-2 and TRBJ2-5, with 9 positions matching TRBD2. Germline trimming cut 7 bases from V and 3 bases from J; bases unmatched to any gene: 3. CDR1 and CDR2 from the germline V gene are SGHTA and FQGNSA. This CDR3 has 13 amino acids. As DNA, the CDR3 is TGTGCCAGCACCAGCGGGGGGAAAGAGACCCAGTACTTC. Translated: CASTSGGKETQYF.

This clone occurred a few times. The V gene is TRBV5-1, the J gene TRBJ1-2; 10 positions agree with TRBD1. Losses at the gene ends were 4 bases for V and 2 bases for J; bases not matched to a gene: 8. The CDR3 totals 16 residues. Germline CDR1 reads SGHRS; CDR2 reads YFSETQ. The CDR3 protein is CASSRDGQGVNYGYTF. Here the CDR3 DNA reads TGCGCCAGCAGCCGAGATGGACAGGGGGTAAACTATGGCTACACCTTC.

CDR3: CATSITRGTIYGYTF. In DNA, the CDR3 is TGTGCCACCAGCATCACAAGGGGTACCATCTATGGCTACACCTTC. V usage is TRBV15 and J usage is TRBJ1-2, with D possibly matching TRBD1 (5 bases). V lost 4 bases and J lost 4, with 16 bases in between. CDR3 length equals 15 residues. The germline gives CDR1 LNHNV, CDR2 YYDKDF (reference sequence).

This sequence joins TRBV6-5 and TRBJ2-5, with D perhaps matching TRBD2 (6 bases). V was clipped by 4 bases and J by 9 bases, with 15 bases between them. From germline, CDR1 is MNHEY and CDR2 SVGAGI. This CDR3 comprises 13 residues. CDR3 in DNA: TGTGCCAGCAGTTCAATTAGCGGAGGGGCCCAGTACTTC. It specifies CASSSISGGAQYF.

The rearrangement links TRBV4-2 to TRBJ2-5, with 7 bases that match TRBD2. V trimming: 4 bases; J trimming: 8 bases; junction bases outside the gene matches: 4. Germline-derived CDR1 and CDR2 are LGHNA and YNFKEQ. The CDR3 runs 12 residues. The CDR3 protein is CASSRGTTTQYF. The DNA for the CDR3 is TGTGCCAGCAGCCGCGGGACTACAACCCAGTACTTC.

This rearrangement joins TRBV5-1 to TRBJ2-5; D unclear. Germline V gene sequence: CDR1 SGHRS, CDR2 YFSETQ. V was clipped by 0 bases and J by 1 base, with 7 bases between them. CDR3 size: 14 residues. The CDR3: CASSLESGQETQYF. The CDR3 coding sequence is TGCGCCAGCAGCTTGGAGTCAGGCCAAGAGACCCAGTACTTC.

V is TRBV7-6 and J is TRBJ2-5; 10 bases map to TRBD1. Looked up from germline, CDR1 is SGHVS and CDR2 is FNYEAQ. Trimming cost V 0 bases and J 4 bases; bases outside gene matches: 8. This CDR3 has 17 amino acids. CDR3 nucleotides: TGTGCCAGCAGCTTAGCTGGCTGGACAGGGGGGGCAGAGACCCAGTACTTC. Amino acid sequence: CASSLAGWTGGAETQYF.

The rearrangement uses TRBV5-1 and TRBJ1-6; D ambiguous. The length of the CDR3 is 14 residues. The V end was cut by 4 bases, the J end by 7 bases, with 12 bases between. In germline, CDR1 is SGHRS, CDR2 YFSETQ. In nucleotides, the CDR3 is TGCGCCAGCAGCCGTTGGGCGCAGAATTCACCCCTCCACTTT. This codes for CASSRWAQNSPLHF.

This clone was observed a handful of times. The chain carries TRBV18 and TRBJ1-1; D might be TRBD1 (6 bases). This CDR3 contains 20 residues. Germline CDR1 is KGHSH and CDR2 is LQKENI. Trimming removed 0 bases from V and 7 bases from J, with 30 bases in between. The CDR3 nucleotides are TGTGCCAGCTCACCACCGCCGCGGATGGGGACCGAGTTTGGGGGCGGTGAAGCTTTCTTT. Protein product: CASSPPPRMGTEFGGGEAFF.

This chain joins TRBV4-2 and TRBJ1-6, with D perhaps TRBD1 (5 bases). The CDR3 runs 15 residues. V gave up 1 base and J gave up 10 bases, with 14 bases separating them. Germline V gene data show CDR1 as LGHNA and CDR2 as YNFKEQ. CDR3: CASSQGQGVVSPLHF. CDR3 in DNA: TGTGCCAGCAGCCAAGGGCAGGGCGTAGTCTCACCCCTCCACTTT.

V and J are TRBV10-2 and TRBJ2-7, with D possibly being TRBD2 (6 bases). Germline V lookup: CDR1 WSHSY, CDR2 SAAADI. The germline V and J ends were trimmed by 7 bases and 5 bases, with 9 bases remaining between them. The length of the CDR3 is 11 residues. CDR3 coding DNA: TGCGCCAGCACGGGGGTTGACGAGCAGTACTTC. Its translation is CASTGVDEQYF.

This clone was observed a single time. The J gene is TRBJ1-2, the V gene TRBV7-9; TRBD1 might be the D (5 bases). With 4 bases removed from V and 8 bases from J, the gap between germline ends came to 14 bases. The CDR3 runs 13 residues. Germline loops: CDR1 SEHNR, CDR2 FQNEAQ (reference sequence). The CDR3 here is CASSSRTRGGYTF. DNA of the CDR3: TGTGCCAGCAGCTCACGGACTCGGGGGGGCTACACCTTC. Combining the CDR3 with reference TRBV7-9 and TRBJ1-2 gives the whole variable domain DTGVSQNPRHKITKRGQNVTFRCDPISEHNRLYWYRQTLGQGPEFLTYFQNEAQLEKSRLLSDRFSAERPKGSFSTLEIQRTEQGDSAMYLCASSSRTRGGYTFGSGTRLTVV.

The chain uses TRBV5-1 and TRBJ2-3; the D gene is possibly TRBD2 (5 bases). V gave up 5 bases and J gave up 2 bases, with 9 bases separating them. CDR1 is SGHRS and CDR2 is YFSETQ in the germline V gene. The CDR3 totals 13 residues. The CDR3 coding sequence is TGCGCCAGCAGGAGGGTCTCCACAGATACGCAGTATTTT. Translated, it gives CASRRVSTDTQYF.

This clone was counted a few times. The chain recombines TRBV24-1 with TRBJ2-6, with D hard to call. Germline CDR1 and CDR2: KGHDR and SFDVKD. V lost 4 bases to trimming and J lost 0 bases, with 9 bases between them. This CDR3 spans 16 amino acids. The CDR3 loop reads CATSDSDTSGANVLTF. CDR3 DNA sequence: TGTGCCACCAGTGACTCCGACACCTCTGGGGCCAACGTCCTGACTTTC.

The chain couples TRBV7-9 to TRBJ2-2, with D possibly matching TRBD1 (5 bases). Trimming cost V 6 bases and J 8 bases, with 10 bases left between them. Germline V gives CDR1 SEHNR, CDR2 FQNEAQ (reference sequence). There are 12 residues in the CDR3. The CDR3 DNA is TGTGCCAGCAGTAAGACAGAGGGGGAGCTGTTTTTT. Amino acids: CASSKTEGELFF.

The rearrangement uses TRBV11-2 and TRBJ2-7; D unclear. Trimming shortened V by 5 bases and J by 0 bases, and 11 bases separated the two germline ends. CDR3 length equals 14 residues. Germline lookup yields CDR1 SGHAT and CDR2 FQNNGV. The CDR3 protein is CASSIRYSSYEQYF. CDR3 in DNA: TGTGCCAGCAGCATCCGGTACAGCTCCTACGAGCAGTACTTC.